The 32 T cell receptor beta chains in this list originate from one sample, sequenced in a study of blood T cell repertoires in COVID-19. Assay: immunoSEQ multiplex PCR; the TCRdb copy retains only in-frame clones and omits some. The sample carries roughly 240,000 clones, around 85% recorded once. Material: PBMCs or T cells enriched from blood (not recorded which). These receptors were obtained from a woman between 45 and 60 years old with acute COVID-19.

The count of this clone is one. The chain employs TRBV5-3 and TRBJ1-6, with 7 positions matching TRBD1. TRBV5-3 is designated an ORF whose function remains uncertain. The CDR3 sequence is 17 residues long. The junction had 14 bases not matched to a gene; V was cut back by 4 bases and J by 7 bases. The CDR3 spells CARSLEDGGGENSPLHF. The CDR3 DNA reads TGTGCCAGAAGCCTCGAAGATGGAGGGGGCGAAAATTCACCCCTCCACTTT.

V and J are TRBV3-1 (or the pseudogene TRBV3-2) and TRBJ2-3; 12 nucleotides match TRBD2. Germline CDR1 reads LGHDT; CDR2 reads YNNKEL (reference sequence). Trimming at V came to 1 base and at J to 0 bases, leaving 8 bases not matched to a gene. This CDR3 spans 19 amino acids. The CDR3 DNA sequence: TGTGCCAGCAGCCAAGGGTCGACTAGCGGGGGCTCTAGCACAGATACGCAGTATTTT. As protein: CASSQGSTSGGSSTDTQYF.

This rearrangement joins TRBV6-5 to TRBJ1-4; 9 bases agree with TRBD1. J gave up 10 bases and V 4 bases, and 7 bases lay outside the gene matches. Germline lookup yields CDR1 MNHEY and CDR2 SVGAGI. This CDR3 spans 14 amino acids. CDR3 sequence reads: CASSSGTGLRKLFF. CDR3 DNA sequence: TGTGCCAGCAGTTCGGGGACAGGGCTAAGAAAACTGTTTTTT.

This chain joins TRBV12-3 or TRBV12-4 and TRBJ1-1; 7 nucleotides line up with TRBD1. V was clipped by 5 bases and J by 8 bases; unmatched bases: 5. This CDR3 is 12 amino acids long. CDR3 in DNA: TGTGCCAGCAGTCCGGACAGGCAAGAAGCTTTCTTT. This encodes CASSPDRQEAFF.

This chain links TRBV9 with TRBJ2-3; tentative D call: TRBD1 (6 bases). The CDR3 covers 15 residues. V lost 4 bases and J 5 bases, leaving 17 bases between the germline ends. Germline loops: CDR1 SGDLS, CDR2 YYNGEE. CDR3 sequence reads: CASSPTGREKDTQYF. The CDR3 DNA is TGTGCCAGCAGCCCCACAGGGAGAGAAAAAGATACGCAGTATTTT.

This clone has only one observation. The rearrangement uses TRBV5-1 and TRBJ1-3; no definite D call. The germline gives CDR1 SGHRS, CDR2 YFSETQ. The CDR3 sequence is 12 residues long. V was pared by 5 bases and J by 4 bases, with 7 bases between. Written as DNA, the CDR3 is TGCGCCAGCAGTGAGGCGGGAAACACCATATATTTT. Its protein is CASSEAGNTIYF.

V gene TRBV10-2 combines with J gene TRBJ2-5; TRBD2 might be the D (6 bases). Trimming took 4 bases from V and 3 from J, leaving 12 bases between them. The CDR3 runs to 14 residues. Germline CDR1 reads WSHSY; CDR2 reads SAAADI. Written as DNA, the CDR3 is TGCGCCAGCAGTGGAAGCGGGTTAAAAGAGACCCAGTACTTC. Protein sequence: CASSGSGLKETQYF.

The CDR3 loop reads CASSGPSGGSYNEQFF. The CDR3 nucleotides are TGTGCCAGCAGCGGCCCTAGCGGTGGGTCCTACAATGAGCAGTTCTTC. V usage is TRBV7-9 and J usage is TRBJ2-1; 7 bases fit TRBD2. V shed 5 bases, J shed 1 base, and the junction held 8 bases outside the gene matches. CDR1 and CDR2 from the germline V gene are SEHNR and FQNEAQ (reference sequence). This CDR3 spans 16 amino acids.

CDR3 nucleotide sequence: TGCGCCAGCGGCGAGGGTGGCTTCGGCTATGGCTACACCTTC. Its translation is CASGEGGFGYGYTF. The J gene is TRBJ1-2, the V gene TRBV5-1; D not resolved. The CDR3 spans 14 residues. CDR1 is SGHRS, CDR2 YFSETQ, per germline. Trimming pared 7 bases from V and 4 bases from J, leaving 17 bases between.

Turning to this clone: One junction end does not reproduce the germline sequence, and a read error may be involved. V is TRBV6-1 and J is TRBJ2-2; 9 bases match TRBD2. The CDR3 loop spans 15 amino acids. Germline loops: CDR1 MNHNS, CDR2 SASEGT. This chain's CDR3 is CASREAGGWTGELFF. The CDR3 nucleotides read TGTGCCAGCAGGGAAGCGGGGGGATGGACCGGGGAGCTGTTTTTT.

The V call is TRBV3-1 (or the pseudogene TRBV3-2), the J call TRBJ1-2; 10 bases are a match to TRBD1. The germline CDR1 and CDR2 sequences are LGHDT and YNNKEL (reference sequence). The CDR3 is 14 residues long. The V gene end was trimmed by 3 bases and the J gene end by 7 bases; junction bases not matched to a gene: 5. CDR3 in DNA: TGTGCCAGCAGCCACCACGGGACAGGGGTTGGCTACACCTTC. Translation: CASSHHGTGVGYTF.

This chain joins TRBV4-1 and TRBJ1-5; D is ambiguous. CDR1 is MGHRA and CDR2 is YSYEKL in the germline V gene. CDR3 length equals 15 residues. The V end was cut by 2 bases, the J end by 0 bases, with 8 bases between. The CDR3 spells CASSQFLSSNQPQHF. DNA for the CDR3: TGCGCCAGCAGCCAATTTTTGAGTAGCAATCAGCCCCAGCATTTT.

This clone is a singleton in its sample. The rearrangement links TRBV7-9 to TRBJ1-2; unclear D gene. Looked up from germline, CDR1 is SEHNR and CDR2 is FQNEAQ (reference sequence). The CDR3 is 15 amino acids. V shed 8 bases and J shed 0 bases, with 16 bases lying between them. Here the CDR3 reads CASSLEAATNYGYTF. CDR3 nucleotides: TGTGCCAGCTCTCTAGAGGCAGCGACTAACTATGGCTACACCTTC.

The chain is built from TRBV6-5 and TRBJ1-2; 7 nucleotides align to TRBD1. Looked up from germline, CDR1 is MNHEY and CDR2 is SVGAGI. The CDR3 consists of 15 residues. With V trimmed by 5 bases and J by 4 bases, 10 bases remained unmatched. CDR3 sequence reads: CASSLDRVPSYGYTF. In DNA form, the CDR3 reads TGTGCCAGCAGTCTCGACAGGGTTCCTAGCTATGGCTACACCTTC.

The genes are TRBV6-1 and TRBJ1-5; 9 bases are a match to TRBD1. V lost 3 bases and J lost 1; bases outside the gene matches: 7. CDR3 size: 17 residues. The germline V gene has CDR1 MNHNS and CDR2 SASEGT. DNA of the CDR3: TGTGCCAGCAGTGATTTGGGACAGGGAGGGAGCAATCAGCCCCAGCATTTT. It is translated as CASSDLGQGGSNQPQHF.

The chain uses TRBV19 and TRBJ1-1; no clear D gene. The germline V gene has CDR1 LNHDA and CDR2 SQIVND (reference sequence). CDR3 length: 13 residues. V shed 10 bases and J shed 5 bases, with 17 bases lying between them. CDR3 sequence: CATGAGIRTEAFF. The DNA for the CDR3 is TGTGCCACAGGAGCGGGGATTAGGACTGAAGCTTTCTTT.

The chain uses TRBV3-1 (or the pseudogene TRBV3-2) and TRBJ2-6; 7 nucleotides align to TRBD1. Trimming removed 0 bases from V and 4 bases from J; junction bases left unmatched: 12. The CDR3 covers 19 residues. In germline, CDR1 is LGHDT, CDR2 YNNKEL (reference sequence). This CDR3 reads CASSQESRGSSTGANVLTF. CDR3 bases: TGTGCCAGCAGCCAAGAGTCCAGGGGGTCCTCAACGGGGGCCAACGTCCTGACTTTC.

The chain uses TRBV19 and TRBJ1-2; the match to TRBD1 covers 7 bases. Losses at the gene ends were 4 bases for V and 8 bases for J; bases not matched to a gene: 13. The CDR3 is made up of 15 amino acids. Germline CDR1 LNHDA, CDR2 SQIVND (reference sequence). The CDR3 DNA follows: TGTGCCAGTAGTAGGCCGGGACAGCGAGTTGGGGGCTACACCTTC. Residues: CASSRPGQRVGGYTF.

The chain combines TRBV14 with TRBJ2-2; D call uncertain. The germline gives CDR1 SGHDN, CDR2 FVKESK. Trimming removed 9 bases at V and 2 bases at J, with 13 bases between. This CDR3 is built from 14 residues. The CDR3, as DNA: TGTGCCAGTACATCTCGGGTCAACACCGGGGAGCTGTTTTTT. Translation gives CASTSRVNTGELFF.

J is TRBJ2-1 and V is TRBV2, with TRBD2 matching over 9 bases. Trimming cost V 4 bases and J 2 bases; bases outside gene matches: 3. Per the germline V gene, CDR1 is SNHLY and CDR2 is FYNNEI. The length of the CDR3 is 15 residues. This CDR3 reads CASSGGGGAYNEQFF. The CDR3 bases are TGTGCCAGCAGTGGAGGCGGGGGGGCCTACAATGAGCAGTTCTTC. The full variable domain, its missing parts supplied by reference TRBV2 and TRBJ2-1, is EPEVTQTPSHQVTQMGQEVILRCVPISNHLYFYWYRQILGQKVEFLVSFYNNEISEKSEIFDDQFSVERPDGSNFTLKIRSTKLEDSAMYFCASSGGGGAYNEQFFGPGTRLTVL.

The chain employs TRBV19 and TRBJ2-1; possible D gene TRBD1, 5 bases. The V gene's germline CDR1 is LNHDA and CDR2 SQIVND (reference sequence). The V end lost 5 bases, the J end lost 3 bases, and 8 bases lay between the germline ends. This CDR3 is built from 13 residues. In DNA form, the CDR3 reads TGTGCCAGTAGTGCCGACAGCTACAATGAGCAGTTCTTC. Amino acids: CASSADSYNEQFF.

This rearrangement joins TRBV27 to TRBJ2-7, with D uncertain. V gave up 6 bases and J gave up 7 bases, with 10 bases separating them. This CDR3 contains 11 residues. Looked up from germline, CDR1 is MNHEY and CDR2 is SMNVEV (reference sequence). The chain's CDR3 is CASRSVVEQYF. CDR3 nucleotides: TGTGCCAGCAGGTCCGTAGTGGAGCAGTACTTC.

The chain joins TRBV2 to TRBJ1-2, with D perhaps matching TRBD1 (5 bases). The germline V and J ends were trimmed by 7 bases and 8 bases, with 17 bases remaining between them. The CDR3 sequence is 13 residues long. The germline gives CDR1 SNHLY, CDR2 FYNNEI. CDR3 DNA: TGTGCCAGCACCTCTATTCGGGGGAACGGCTACACCTTC. Translation gives CASTSIRGNGYTF. Using reference TRBV2 and TRBJ1-2 for the parts outside the CDR3, the full variable domain is EPEVTQTPSHQVTQMGQEVILRCVPISNHLYFYWYRQILGQKVEFLVSFYNNEISEKSEIFDDQFSVERPDGSNFTLKIRSTKLEDSAMYFCASTSIRGNGYTFGSGTRLTVV.

This clone was found once. The chain has TRBV14 and TRBJ2-3; possible D gene TRBD2, 5 bases. Germline values: CDR1 SGHDN, CDR2 FVKESK. The CDR3 length is 12 residues. V gave up 6 bases and J gave up 10 bases, with 14 bases separating them. CDR3 in DNA: TGTGCCAGCAGTTTCCGGGAAAGGGCGCAGTATTTT. This gives the protein CASSFRERAQYF.

This clone was seen a few times. This sample includes further DNA sequences coding for the same CDR3. The CDR3 sequence: CASSRGGNQPQHF. The CDR3 coding sequence is TGTGCCAGTAGTAGGGGCGGCAATCAGCCCCAGCATTTT. This chain links TRBV19 with TRBJ1-5; D may be TRBD1 (5 bases). The length of the CDR3 is 13 residues. The germline V gene has CDR1 LNHDA and CDR2 SQIVND (reference sequence). The V gene lost 4 bases and the J gene lost 2 bases, with 6 bases spanning the gap.

The chain recombines TRBV7-3 with TRBJ1-1; 8 positions match TRBD1. The V and J ends lost 0 bases and 1 base, in that order; junction bases with no gene match: 1. CDR1 and CDR2 (germline): SGHTA, FQGTGA. The CDR3 length is 15 residues. The DNA for the CDR3 is TGTGCCAGCAGCTTAACAACAGGGGGGAACACTGAAGCTTTCTTT. Protein: CASSLTTGGNTEAFF.

This chain links TRBV28 with TRBJ1-6; D might be TRBD1 (6 bases). The CDR3 totals 13 residues. CDR1 and CDR2 from the germline V gene are MDHEN and SYDVKM. The V end lost 8 bases, the J end lost 3 bases, and 8 bases lay between the germline ends. The CDR3 DNA is TGTGCCAGCCTGGACAGCTATAATTCACCCCTCCACTTT. Protein: CASLDSYNSPLHF.

The J gene is TRBJ1-1, the V gene TRBV5-1, with 8 nucleotides matching TRBD1. CDR3 length: 15 residues. V shed 4 bases, J shed 8 bases, and the junction held 13 bases outside the gene matches. Germline values: CDR1 SGHRS, CDR2 YFSETQ. DNA of the CDR3: TGCGCCAGCAGCAACCGGACAGGGCTGTATCCGGAAGCTTTCTTT. As protein: CASSNRTGLYPEAFF. The full variable domain, its missing parts supplied by reference TRBV5-1 and TRBJ1-1, is KAGVTQTPRYLIKTRGQQVTLSCSPISGHRSVSWYQQTPGQGLQFLFEYFSETQRNKGNFPGRFSGRQFSNSRSEMNVSTLELGDSALYLCASSNRTGLYPEAFFGQGTRLTVV.

The V call is TRBV12-2, the J call TRBJ1-1; the table names TRBD1, a call not compared with the DNA. TRBV12-2 is recorded as a pseudogene. This CDR3 has 20 residues. The CDR3 region is CASRLAVRGPARCGNTEAFF. The CDR3 nucleotides are TGTGCAAGTCGCTTAGCGGTCAGGGGCCCGGCCAGATGCGGAAACACTGAAGCTTTCTTT.

The chain employs TRBV7-2 and TRBJ2-3; 12 bases match TRBD1. This CDR3 contains 16 residues. With 1 base clipped from V and 4 bases from J, the junction kept 3 bases outside the gene matches. Germline CDR1 is SGHTA and CDR2 is FQGNSA. This chain's CDR3 is CASSLDGTGGADTQYF. For the CDR3, the DNA is TGTGCCAGCAGCTTAGACGGGACAGGGGGCGCAGATACGCAGTATTTT.

The rearrangement joins TRBV15 to TRBJ1-2; no definite D call. Germline values: CDR1 LNHNV, CDR2 YYDKDF (reference sequence). The CDR3 consists of 14 residues. With 1 base removed from V and 6 bases from J, the gap between germline ends came to 12 bases. CDR3 bases: TGTGCCACCAGCAGAGGCGCGTGGGGAGATGGCTACACCTTC. Amino acids: CATSRGAWGDGYTF.

This sequence joins TRBV11-3 and TRBJ2-1, with D possibly being TRBD2 (7 bases). CDR3 length: 15 amino acids. The V end was cut by 0 bases, the J end by 8 bases, with 14 bases between. Looked up from germline, CDR1 is SGHNT and CDR2 is YENEEA. The CDR3 bases are TGTGCCAGCAGCTTAGAAGGGTCCGGGGGGCATGAGCAGTTCTTC. Residues: CASSLEGSGGHEQFF.